The 21 T cell receptor beta chains below all came from one sample that was sequenced in a study of T cells after yellow fever vaccination. TCRdb ran MiXCR on the 5' RACE reads and lists one entry per CDR3 protein. The sample holds 300,000 to 400,000 distinct CDR3 sequences, 8.7% seen once. This specimen consisted of PBMCs, obtained on the day of the first yellow fever vaccination. These receptors were collected from a man younger than 35 who received the YFV17D yellow fever vaccine.

The chain links TRBV20-1 to TRBJ2-3; TRBD2 matches 11 bases. Germline V gives CDR1 DFQATT, CDR2 SNEGSKA (reference sequence). The CDR3 is 14 amino acids. V lost 7 bases to trimming and J lost 1 base; unmatched junction nucleotides: 4. For the CDR3, the DNA is TGCAGTGTCCCGACTAGCGGGGGCACAGATACGCAGTATTTT. It encodes CSVPTSGGTDTQYF.

The chain carries TRBV5-1 and TRBJ2-7; D may be TRBD1 (6 bases). Trimming pared 0 bases from V and 3 bases from J, leaving 13 bases between. The CDR3 loop spans 15 amino acids. Germline V gene lookup returns CDR1 SGHRS and CDR2 YFSETQ. The CDR3 DNA sequence: TGCGCCAGCAGCTTGGGAGGGGAAGGGGGCTACGAGCAGTACGTC. It encodes CASSLGGEGGYEQYV.

This clonotype was seen a handful of times. V gene TRBV7-2 combines with J gene TRBJ2-5, with TRBD1 matching over 7 bases. This CDR3 comprises 14 residues. Germline V gene sequence: CDR1 SGHTA, CDR2 FQGNSA. J gave up 5 bases and V 2 bases, and 5 bases lay outside the gene matches. CDR3 region: CASSLPRGWETQYF. CDR3 DNA sequence: TGTGCCAGCAGCTTACCCAGGGGGTGGGAGACCCAGTACTTC. The complete variable domain, with remaining parts taken from reference TRBV7-2 and TRBJ2-5, reads GAGVSQSPSNKVTEKGKDVELRCDPISGHTALYWYRQSLGQGLEFLIYFQGNSAPDKSGLPSDRFSAERTGGSVSTLTIQRTQQEDSAVYLCASSLPRGWETQYFGPGTRLLVL.

A few counts support this clonotype. The rearrangement joins TRBV7-2 to TRBJ1-5; D remains ambiguous. Germline V gene lookup returns CDR1 SGHTA and CDR2 FQGNSA. The CDR3 covers 13 residues. Trimming removed 1 base at V and 9 bases at J, with 10 bases between. The CDR3 loop reads CASSLGVSRPQHF. CDR3 nucleotides: TGTGCCAGCAGCTTAGGGGTATCTAGGCCCCAGCATTTT.

This clonotype was seen a few times. The chain employs TRBV4-3 and TRBJ1-2; D gene ambiguous. V was pared by 3 bases and J by 7 bases, with 9 bases between. The CDR3 loop spans 12 amino acids. Per germline, CDR1 LGHNA and CDR2 YSLEER. CDR3 sequence (DNA): TGCGCCAGCAGCCAGAGCAGAACTGGCTACACCTTC. Amino acids: CASSQSRTGYTF.

The chain combines TRBV23-1 with TRBJ2-7; the match to TRBD1 covers 8 bases. TRBV23-1 is assigned to the ORF class and has an uncertain function. This CDR3 has 16 amino acids. J lost 5 bases, V lost 2 bases, and 11 bases had no gene match. The CDR3 nucleotides are TGCGCCAGCAGTCAACGATTAGAGGACAGGGCCAACGAGCAGTACGTC. This encodes CASSQRLEDRANEQYV.

This clonotype has ten or more counts. The V and J genes are TRBV10-3 and TRBJ2-1; 7 positions match TRBD2. Germline trimming cut 3 bases from V and 9 bases from J; bases unmatched to any gene: 5. Germline V gene sequence: CDR1 ENHRY, CDR2 SYGVKD. CDR3 length equals 13 residues. In DNA, the CDR3 is TGTGCCATCAGTGAAGATGGGGAGGGTGAGCAGTTCTTC. As protein: CAISEDGEGEQFF.

The sample holds many counts of this clonotype. The V call is TRBV5-1, the J call TRBJ1-1; perhaps TRBD1 as D (5 bases). Trimming stripped 4 bases from V and 0 bases from J, with 10 bases between. The CDR3 loop spans 14 amino acids. CDR1 is SGHRS and CDR2 is YFSETQ in the germline V gene. The CDR3 region has the DNA TGCGCCAGCAGCCAGCAGACAGTGAACACTGAAGCTTTCTTT. Its protein product is CASSQQTVNTEAFF.

This clonotype was detected many times. The chain joins TRBV14 to TRBJ2-7; a possible D gene is TRBD1 (6 bases). CDR1 SGHDN and CDR2 FVKESK come from the germline V gene. Trimming stripped 1 base from V and 2 bases from J, with 12 bases between. The CDR3 consists of 15 residues. In DNA form, the CDR3 reads TGTGCCAGCAGCCAAGCCCCAGACAGGACCTACGAGCAGTACTTC. The encoded protein is CASSQAPDRTYEQYF. The entire variable domain, with the rest obtained from reference TRBV14 and TRBJ2-7, is as follows: EAGVTQFPSHSVIEKGQTVTLRCDPISGHDNLYWYRRVMGKEIKFLLHFVKESKQDESGMPNNRFLAERTGGTYSTLKVQPAELEDSGVYFCASSQAPDRTYEQYFGPGTRLTVT.

This clonotype was seen many times. As DNA, the CDR3 is TGCAGCGTGGGACAGGGGAACTACGAGCAGTACTTC. Its translation is CSVGQGNYEQYF. The rearrangement uses TRBV29-1 and TRBJ2-7, with TRBD1 matching over 10 bases. After removal of 6 bases from V and 3 bases from J, the junction contained 2 bases not matched to a gene. Germline values: CDR1 SQVTM, CDR2 ANQGSEA. The CDR3 sequence is 12 residues long.

This clonotype was seen more than once but under ten times. This chain connects TRBV15 to TRBJ1-1; D remains ambiguous. This CDR3 region has 12 residues. V was pared by 4 bases and J by 1 base, with 4 bases between. CDR1 and CDR2 from the germline V gene are LNHNV and YYDKDF (reference sequence). CDR3 nucleotide sequence: TGTGCCACCAGCAAAGAGAACACTGAAGCTTTCTTT. Translating gives CATSKENTEAFF.

The chain is built from TRBV7-3 and TRBJ2-3; TRBD1 might be the D (5 bases). Trimming shortened V by 5 bases and J by 9 bases, and 12 bases separated the two germline ends. Germline V gene data show CDR1 as SGHTA and CDR2 as FQGTGA. This CDR3 comprises 12 residues. Here the CDR3 DNA reads TGTGCCAGCAGCCCGACTGGACACACGCAGTATTTT. Amino acids: CASSPTGHTQYF.

This clonotype was counted at least ten times. V and J are TRBV20-1 and TRBJ2-7; the D gene could be TRBD1 or TRBD2 (5 bases each). Looked up from germline, CDR1 is DFQATT and CDR2 is SNEGSKA (reference sequence). The ends were cut back, 6 bases at V and 1 base at J, with 16 bases in the middle. This CDR3 has 14 amino acids. The CDR3 is CSAQGEGRSYEQYF. Written as DNA, the CDR3 is TGCAGTGCCCAGGGTGAGGGACGGTCCTACGAGCAGTACTTC.

This chain links TRBV5-1 with TRBJ1-2, with 7 bases lining up with TRBD1. CDR1 is SGHRS and CDR2 is YFSETQ in the germline V gene. Unmatched junction bases numbered 12, after V lost 0 bases and J lost 4 bases. CDR3 size: 17 residues. CDR3 loop: CASSLGRTGPILYGYTF. CDR3 sequence (DNA): TGCGCCAGCAGCTTGGGCAGGACAGGACCAATTCTCTATGGCTACACCTTC.

This clonotype has ten or more counts. This sequence joins TRBV6-1 and TRBJ2-1; 10 bases are shared with TRBD2. CDR3 length: 15 amino acids. The V and J ends lost 3 bases and 4 bases, in that order; junction bases with no gene match: 3. Germline-derived CDR1 and CDR2 are MNHNS and SASEGT. CDR3 loop: CASSESGGAYNEQFF. The DNA of the CDR3 is TGTGCCAGCAGTGAGAGCGGGGGGGCGTACAATGAGCAGTTCTTC.

This clonotype was detected only a few times. This rearrangement joins TRBV11-2 to TRBJ1-2; D gene ambiguous. The CDR3 is 12 amino acids. V was clipped by 5 bases and J by 5 bases, with 9 bases between them. Germline assignment: CDR1 SGHAT and CDR2 FQNNGV. The CDR3 reads CASSRYEYGYTF. In DNA, the CDR3 is TGTGCCAGCAGCCGGTATGAGTATGGCTACACCTTC.

This clonotype came up a few times. V usage is TRBV20-1 and J usage is TRBJ2-5; D might be TRBD2 (6 bases). Trimming removed 6 bases at V and 1 base at J, with 12 bases between. CDR3 length: 13 residues. CDR1 is DFQATT and CDR2 is SNEGSKA in the germline V gene (reference sequence). The CDR3, as DNA: TGCAGTGCCACTAGCCCCTTCCAAGAGACCCAGTACTTC. It is translated as CSATSPFQETQYF.

This clonotype was recorded a few times. The gene calls are TRBV19 and TRBJ1-4; perhaps TRBD1 as D (6 bases). The V and J ends lost 1 base and 7 bases respectively, with 13 bases between them. The CDR3 spans 15 residues. Germline lookup yields CDR1 LNHDA and CDR2 SQIVND (reference sequence). CDR3 DNA: TGTGCCAGTAGTATAGCGGGGGCGCGAATTGAAAAACTGTTTTTT. Translated, it gives CASSIAGARIEKLFF.

The chain has TRBV14 and TRBJ2-3; D is unresolved. V was cut by 2 bases and J by 0 bases, with 3 bases left in between. This CDR3 is built from 13 residues. CDR1 and CDR2 from the germline V gene are SGHDN and FVKESK. For the CDR3, the DNA is TGTGCCAGCAGCCAACGGAGCACAGATACGCAGTATTTT. It yields the protein CASSQRSTDTQYF.

This chain links TRBV3-1 with TRBJ1-5, with no clear D. V was clipped by 0 bases and J by 7 bases, with 10 bases between them. CDR1 is LGHDT, CDR2 YNNKEL, per germline (reference sequence). CDR3 length: 14 residues. The CDR3 coding sequence is TGTGCCAGCAGCCAAGATTACGTACCGCAGCCCCAGCATTTT. It yields the protein CASSQDYVPQPQHF. The whole variable domain, remainder taken from reference TRBV3-1 and TRBJ1-5, is DTAVSQTPKYLVTQMGNDKSIKCEQNLGHDTMYWYKQDSKKFLKIMFSYNNKELIINETVPNRFSPKSPDKAHLNLHINSLELGDSAVYFCASSQDYVPQPQHFGDGTRLSIL.

This clonotype showed up many times. This chain joins TRBV6-4 and TRBJ2-2, with 9 nucleotides matching TRBD2. The CDR3 loop spans 14 amino acids. V shed 4 bases, J shed 3 bases, and the junction held 0 bases outside the gene matches. Germline lookup yields CDR1 MRHNA and CDR2 SNTAGT. The CDR3 reads CASSASGDTGELFF. CDR3 DNA: TGTGCCAGCAGTGCTAGCGGGGACACCGGGGAGCTGTTTTTT.